The clone carrying this T cell receptor beta chain was recorded a few times. The CDR3 totals 12 residues. Germline lookup yields CDR1 SEHNR and CDR2 FQNEAQ (reference sequence). Trimming left V 6 bases short and J 2 bases short, with 7 bases between. These data belong to a study of beta chain features in type 1 diabetes. Turning to the study itself: Cell yields, age and gender were similar between patients and healthy donors.

Sequencing targeted expressed TCRB transcripts, as all isolated RNA had been reverse transcribed. TCRdb's table, derived via immunoSEQ multiplex PCR, lists solely in-frame clones and lacks some. The sample consists of around 350,000 clones, roughly 12% of them appearing once. Sequenced sample: naive CD4+ T cells from blood. The genes are TRBV7-9 and TRBJ1-2; D is ambiguous. The sequence came from a man between 18 and 35 years old in good health. The CDR3 protein is CASSLQNYGYTF. CDR3 sequence (DNA): TGTGCCAGCAGTTTACAAAACTATGGCTACACCTTC.